The present entry profiles one TCR beta chain with its context. This sample is drawn from a study of blood T cell repertoires in COVID-19. Turning to the study itself: Both acute and convalescent COVID-19 samples were obtained from the United States, Italy and Spain. The cDNA or gDNA used as material had been derived from T cells, B-cell-depleted T cells, or PBMCs.

Per the original data handling: Estimation of nucleated cell counts relied on the amplification of reference gene primers. Data came from immunoSEQ multiplex PCR; TCRdb stores just in-frame clones and leaves some out. Clonal size and the V and J genes are those of that table, whereas D and trimming came from the DNA. Here the sample spans around 160,000 clones, roughly nine tenths being singletons. With 1 base clipped from V and 1 base from J, the junction kept 1 base outside the gene matches. From germline, CDR1 is GTSNPN and CDR2 SVGIG (reference sequence). The CDR3 is 14 residues long. The receptor's source is a young man with acute or convalescent COVID-19. The genes are TRBV30 and TRBJ1-5; TRBD1 aligns across 7 bases. Source material: peripheral blood. The DNA of the CDR3 is TGTGCCTGGAGTGCAGGGGGAAGCAATCAGCCCCAGCATTTT. This translates into CAWSAGGSNQPQHF.